Listed here are 20 T cell receptor beta chains from one sample, sequenced in a study of response to subunit inactivated influenza vaccine. TCRdb redid the calling of the RT-PCR reads with MiXCR, one entry per CDR3 protein. Here the sample spans a few hundred thousand distinct CDR3 sequences, 14% being singletons. This sample comprised PBMCs from blood, obtained 11 to 12 days after vaccination. These receptors all stem from a man in his forties or fifties who received an inactivated influenza vaccine.

This clonotype turned up a few times. The chain recombines TRBV6-1 with TRBJ1-5; TRBD1 matches at 7 bases. The CDR3 covers 12 residues. J gave up 6 bases and V 7 bases, and 3 bases lay outside the gene matches. Germline values: CDR1 MNHNS, CDR2 SASEGT. CDR3 sequence reads: CASTQGVQPQHF. The DNA for the CDR3 is TGTGCCAGCACCCAGGGGGTTCAGCCCCAGCATTTT.

In its sample, this clonotype was seen a few times. The chain links TRBV6-1 to TRBJ1-3; no clear D. V was pared by 2 bases and J by 0 bases, with 8 bases between. Germline CDR1 is MNHNS and CDR2 is SASEGT. The CDR3 covers 15 residues. CDR3 in amino acids: CASSERVRSGNTIYF. CDR3 sequence (DNA): TGTGCCAGCAGTGAACGGGTCCGCTCTGGAAACACCATATATTTT.

In this sample, this clonotype turned up many times. The chain joins TRBV11-1 to TRBJ2-1; 14 bases fit TRBD2. V shed 0 bases, J shed 2 bases, and the junction held 15 bases outside the gene matches. The CDR3 is 22 amino acids. Germline lookup yields CDR1 SGHAT and CDR2 FQDESV (reference sequence). This CDR3 is CASSLATLGGTSGRRPYNEQFF. CDR3 DNA: TGTGCCAGCAGCTTAGCCACTTTAGGCGGGACTAGCGGGAGAAGGCCCTACAATGAGCAGTTCTTC. Full variable domain (rest looked up from reference TRBV11-1 and TRBJ2-1): EAEVAQSPRYKITEKSQAVAFWCDPISGHATLYWYRQILGQGPELLVQFQDESVVDDSQLPKDRFSAERLKGVDSTLKIQPAELGDSAMYLCASSLATLGGTSGRRPYNEQFFGPGTRLTVL.

This CDR3 is CASSPAQGAVTEAFF. CDR3 sequence (DNA): TGTGCCAGCAGCCCGGCACAGGGGGCGGTTACTGAAGCTTTCTTT. V is TRBV5-6 and J is TRBJ1-1; 9 bases match TRBD1. The CDR3 has 15 residues. After removal of 4 bases from V and 5 bases from J, the junction contained 9 bases not matched to a gene. Germline assignment: CDR1 SGHDT and CDR2 YYEEEE. The full variable domain, its missing parts supplied by reference TRBV5-6 and TRBJ1-1, is DAGVTQSPTHLIKTRGQQVTLRCSPKSGHDTVSWYQQALGQGPQFIFQYYEEEERQRGNFPDRFSGHQFPNYSSELNVNALLLGDSALYLCASSPAQGAVTEAFFGQGTRLTVV.

This clonotype has more than one count but fewer than ten. The chain couples TRBV7-9 to TRBJ2-4, with D tentatively TRBD1 or TRBD2 (5 bases each). V lost 1 base, J lost 5 bases, and 15 bases lay in between. Germline assignment: CDR1 SEHNR and CDR2 FQNEAQ (reference sequence). The CDR3 sequence is 16 residues long. DNA of the CDR3: TGTGCCAGCAGCTTAGGAGGTGGGGGTATCCAAAACATTCAGTACTTC. Amino acid sequence: CASSLGGGGIQNIQYF.

The chain joins TRBV6-6 to TRBJ2-7; no firm D call. Trimming took 5 bases from V and 4 from J, leaving 9 bases between them. From germline, CDR1 is MNHNY and CDR2 SVGAGI (reference sequence). The CDR3 has 12 amino acids. CDR3 sequence: CASSRDVYEQYF. The CDR3 nucleotides are TGTGCCAGCAGTCGCGACGTGTACGAGCAGTACTTC.

CDR3 DNA sequence: TGTGCCAGCAGCCGAATAGCGGGGGGGCCGGAAGAGACCCAGTACTTC. Translating gives CASSRIAGGPEETQYF. The V and J genes are TRBV7-2 and TRBJ2-5; TRBD2 aligns across 11 bases. V lost 5 bases and J lost 3; bases outside the gene matches: 8. This CDR3 is built from 16 residues. The germline CDR1 and CDR2 sequences are SGHTA and FQGNSA.

The CDR3, as DNA: TGTGCCAGCAGCTTAGGGGGCGTGACCCAGTACTTC. It specifies CASSLGGVTQYF. The V call is TRBV7-9, the J call TRBJ2-5, with a weak D call TRBD1 (5 bases). Germline assignment: CDR1 SEHNR and CDR2 FQNEAQ (reference sequence). Trimming cost V 1 base and J 7 bases, with 7 bases left between them. The CDR3 runs to 12 residues.

The rearrangement joins TRBV5-6 to TRBJ2-1; possibly TRBD2 for D (7 bases). This CDR3 is built from 14 residues. The V end lost 6 bases, the J end lost 5 bases, and 15 bases lay between the germline ends. CDR1 SGHDT and CDR2 YYEEEE come from the germline V gene. CDR3 bases: TGTGCCAGCACCCAAGGGGGGGGGAACAATGAGCAGTTCTTC. As protein: CASTQGGGNNEQFF.

This clonotype was seen at least ten times. The chain carries TRBV11-2 and TRBJ2-5; D might be TRBD2 (7 bases). This CDR3 is 15 amino acids long. The germline gives CDR1 SGHAT, CDR2 FQNNGV. The germline V and J ends were trimmed by 1 base and 1 base, with 10 bases remaining between them. The CDR3 DNA follows: TGTGCCAGCAGCTTAGTAGGGGGGGTCCAAGAGACCCAGTACTTC. The encoded protein is CASSLVGGVQETQYF.

The V gene is TRBV6-2 or TRBV6-3, the J gene TRBJ1-1; D is unresolved. V was clipped by 3 bases and J by 4 bases, with 18 bases between them. The CDR3 covers 16 residues. CDR1 MNHEY and CDR2 SVGEGT come from the germline V gene. CDR3 bases: TGTGCCAGCAGTTATCTCGGCGGTGGCGTTAGCACTGAAGCTTTCTTT. Encoded protein: CASSYLGGGVSTEAFF.

This clonotype was counted ten times or more. The chain is built from TRBV5-1 and TRBJ2-3; 10 nucleotides line up with TRBD1. The V gene end was trimmed by 9 bases and the J gene end by 5 bases; junction bases not matched to a gene: 6. The germline V gene encodes CDR1 SGHRS and CDR2 YFSETQ. The CDR3 sequence is 13 residues long. This CDR3 is CATSTGGGDTQYF. Written as DNA, the CDR3 is TGCGCCACTTCGACAGGGGGCGGAGATACGCAGTATTTT.

This clonotype was observed a few times. The V gene is TRBV5-1, the J gene TRBJ2-2; a weak D match, TRBD2 (5 bases). The ends were cut back, 0 bases at V and 6 bases at J, with 6 bases in the middle. The CDR3 has 13 residues. Germline CDR1 reads SGHRS; CDR2 reads YFSETQ. The CDR3 DNA is TGCGCCAGCAGCTTGGGGGAGTCCGGGGAGCTGTTTTTT. It translates to CASSLGESGELFF.

This clonotype has only a few counts. V gene TRBV30 combines with J gene TRBJ2-6; either TRBD1 or TRBD2 may supply D (5 bases each). V was cut by 8 bases and J by 0 bases, with 14 bases left in between. The CDR3 spans 15 residues. Germline V lookup: CDR1 GTSNPN, CDR2 SVGIG (reference sequence). The CDR3, as DNA: TGTGCCCGGGACCAACAAGCCTCTGGGGCCAACGTCCTGACTTTC. Translation: CARDQQASGANVLTF.

The sample holds a few counts of this clonotype. The chain uses TRBV6-1 and TRBJ2-1, with TRBD1 matching over 10 bases. The V gene end was trimmed by 7 bases and the J gene end by 4 bases; junction bases not matched to a gene: 19. This CDR3 is 19 amino acids long. Germline CDR1 and CDR2: MNHNS and SASEGT. The CDR3 loop reads CASIPGSPLTGGKYNEQFF. The CDR3 DNA reads as TGTGCCAGCATTCCCGGCTCCCCTCTGACAGGGGGCAAATACAATGAGCAGTTCTTC.

The V and J genes are TRBV20-1 and TRBJ2-7; 7 bases match TRBD1. CDR3 length: 14 residues. V lost 2 bases, J lost 3 bases, and 7 bases stayed unmatched. Looked up from germline, CDR1 is DFQATT and CDR2 is SNEGSKA (reference sequence). Here the CDR3 reads CSARPGQFNYEQYF. CDR3 nucleotide sequence: TGCAGTGCTAGACCGGGACAGTTTAACTACGAGCAGTACTTC.

This clonotype was picked up a small number of times. The chain recombines TRBV7-9 with TRBJ1-2, with 7 bases lining up with TRBD1. V lost 4 bases, J lost 4 bases, and 3 bases stayed unmatched. In germline, CDR1 is SEHNR, CDR2 FQNEAQ (reference sequence). The CDR3 extends over 13 amino acids. The DNA for the CDR3 is TGTGCCAGCAGCTCAGGGGACAGCTATGGCTACACCTTC. It codes for CASSSGDSYGYTF.

A few counts support this clonotype. The rearrangement uses TRBV30 and TRBJ1-1; TRBD1 is a possible D gene (5 bases). The CDR3 has 13 residues. Germline V gene lookup returns CDR1 GTSNPN and CDR2 SVGIG (reference sequence). V lost 5 bases and J 1 base, leaving 11 bases between the germline ends. CDR3 loop: CAWRDPENTEAFF. Here the CDR3 DNA reads TGTGCCTGGCGGGACCCAGAGAACACTGAAGCTTTCTTT.

This clonotype has a handful of counts. The rearrangement links TRBV5-1 to TRBJ1-1; D is undetermined. Trimming pared 4 bases from V and 1 base from J, leaving 11 bases between. Per the germline V gene, CDR1 is SGHRS and CDR2 is YFSETQ. The CDR3 totals 14 residues. Here the CDR3 DNA reads TGCGCCAGCAGCCCGGACGGATGGAACACTGAAGCTTTCTTT. It yields the protein CASSPDGWNTEAFF. Full variable domain (outside the CDR3, taken from reference TRBV5-1 and TRBJ1-1): KAGVTQTPRYLIKTRGQQVTLSCSPISGHRSVSWYQQTPGQGLQFLFEYFSETQRNKGNFPGRFSGRQFSNSRSEMNVSTLELGDSALYLCASSPDGWNTEAFFGQGTRLTVV.

This clonotype came up a few times. The chain carries TRBV10-3 and TRBJ2-5; 8 nucleotides match TRBD1. Germline CDR1 and CDR2: ENHRY and SYGVKD. V shed 5 bases, J shed 4 bases, and the junction held 3 bases outside the gene matches. The CDR3 extends over 13 amino acids. The CDR3 bases are TGTGCCATCAGTCGACAGGGGTCAGAGACCCAGTACTTC. This sequence encodes CAISRQGSETQYF.